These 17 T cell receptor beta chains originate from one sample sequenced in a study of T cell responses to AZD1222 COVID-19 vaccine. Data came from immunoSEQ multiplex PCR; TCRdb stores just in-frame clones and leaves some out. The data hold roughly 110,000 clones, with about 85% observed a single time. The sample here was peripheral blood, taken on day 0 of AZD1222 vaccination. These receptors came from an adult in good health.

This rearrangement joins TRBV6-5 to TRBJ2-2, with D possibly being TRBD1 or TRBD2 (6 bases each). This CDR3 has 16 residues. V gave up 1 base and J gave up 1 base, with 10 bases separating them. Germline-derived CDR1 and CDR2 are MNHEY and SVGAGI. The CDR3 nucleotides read TGTGCCAGCAGTTACTGGAAGGGGGGGAACACCGGGGAGCTGTTTTTT. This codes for CASSYWKGGNTGELFF.

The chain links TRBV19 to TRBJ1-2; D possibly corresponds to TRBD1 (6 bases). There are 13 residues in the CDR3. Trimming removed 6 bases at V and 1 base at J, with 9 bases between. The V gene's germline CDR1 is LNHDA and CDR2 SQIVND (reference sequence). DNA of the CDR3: TGTGCCAGTAGCATGGACAGTAACTATGGCTACACCTTC. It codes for CASSMDSNYGYTF.

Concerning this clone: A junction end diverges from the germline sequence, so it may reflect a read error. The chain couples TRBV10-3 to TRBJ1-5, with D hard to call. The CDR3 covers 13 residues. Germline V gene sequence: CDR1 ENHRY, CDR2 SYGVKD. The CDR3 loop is CATSPEGNQPQHF. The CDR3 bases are TGTGCCACCAGTCCAGAGGGCAATCAGCCCCAGCATTTT.

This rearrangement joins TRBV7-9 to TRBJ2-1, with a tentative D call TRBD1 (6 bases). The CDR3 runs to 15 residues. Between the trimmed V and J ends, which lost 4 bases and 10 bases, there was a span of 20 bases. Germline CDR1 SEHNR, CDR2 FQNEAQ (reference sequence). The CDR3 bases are TGTGCCAGCAGCTCGGGACAAACCCAATCGGGCGAGCAGTTCTTC. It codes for CASSSGQTQSGEQFF.

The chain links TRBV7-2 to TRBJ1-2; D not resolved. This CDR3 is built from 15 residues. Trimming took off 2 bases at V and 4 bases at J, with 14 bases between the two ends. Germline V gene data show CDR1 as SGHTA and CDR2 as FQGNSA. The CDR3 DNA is TGTGCCAGCAGCTTATCGCAGATTCCCGTCTATGGCTACACCTTC. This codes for CASSLSQIPVYGYTF.

As DNA, the CDR3 is TGTGCCACCAGTGAAGGCAGGGGGAATCAGCCCCAGCATTTT. Protein sequence: CATSEGRGNQPQHF. This chain uses TRBV24-1 with TRBJ1-5; TRBD1 matches 7 bases. J was trimmed by 4 bases and V by 4 bases; bases with no gene match: 3. CDR3 length: 14 residues. The germline CDR1 and CDR2 sequences are KGHDR and SFDVKD.

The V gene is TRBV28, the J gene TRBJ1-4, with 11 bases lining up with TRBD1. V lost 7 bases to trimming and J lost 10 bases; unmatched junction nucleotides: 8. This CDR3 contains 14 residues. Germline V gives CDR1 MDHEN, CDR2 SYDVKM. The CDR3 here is CASIEDRGLGKLFF. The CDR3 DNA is TGTGCCAGCATCGAGGACAGGGGGCTTGGAAAACTGTTTTTT.

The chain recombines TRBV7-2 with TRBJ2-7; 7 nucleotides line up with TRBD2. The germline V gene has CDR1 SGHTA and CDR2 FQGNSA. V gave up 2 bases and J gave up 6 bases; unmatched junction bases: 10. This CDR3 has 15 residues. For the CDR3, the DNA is TGTGCCAGCAGCTTAATCGGCAGCGGGGTTGGCGAGCAGTACTTC. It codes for CASSLIGSGVGEQYF.

CDR3 coding DNA: TGTGCCACCAGCAGGCAGCGCCGCACAGATACGCAGTATTTT. Protein: CATSRQRRTDTQYF. This sequence joins TRBV15 and TRBJ2-3; D remains ambiguous. V lost 3 bases, J lost 1 base, and 8 bases lay in between. Germline values: CDR1 LNHNV, CDR2 YYDKDF (reference sequence). This CDR3 contains 14 residues.

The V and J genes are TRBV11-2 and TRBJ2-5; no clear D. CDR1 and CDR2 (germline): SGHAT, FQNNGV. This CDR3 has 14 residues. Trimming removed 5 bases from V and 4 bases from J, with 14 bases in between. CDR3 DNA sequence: TGTGCCAGCAGCCCCGACGGATGGGGAGAGACCCAGTACTTC. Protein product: CASSPDGWGETQYF. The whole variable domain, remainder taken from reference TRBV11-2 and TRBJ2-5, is EAGVAQSPRYKIIEKRQSVAFWCNPISGHATLYWYQQILGQGPKLLIQFQNNGVVDDSQLPKDRFSAERLKGVDSTLKIQPAKLEDSAVYLCASSPDGWGETQYFGPGTRLLVL.

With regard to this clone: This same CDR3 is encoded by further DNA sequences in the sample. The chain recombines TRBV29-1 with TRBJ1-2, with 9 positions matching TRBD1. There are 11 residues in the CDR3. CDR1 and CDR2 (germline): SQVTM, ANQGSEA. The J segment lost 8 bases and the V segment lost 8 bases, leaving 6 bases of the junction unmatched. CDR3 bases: TGCAGCACTTGGACAGGGGAAGGCTACACCTTC. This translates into CSTWTGEGYTF.

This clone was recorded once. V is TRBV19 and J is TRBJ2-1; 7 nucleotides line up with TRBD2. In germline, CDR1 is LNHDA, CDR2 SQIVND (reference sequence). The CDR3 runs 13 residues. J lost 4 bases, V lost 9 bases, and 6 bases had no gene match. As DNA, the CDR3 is TGTGCCAGCACCCAGCGGGGATACAATGAGCAGTTCTTC. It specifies CASTQRGYNEQFF.

The CDR3 DNA reads TGTGCCAGCAGCTTAGGGGTCCCGAACACCGGGGAGCTGTTTTTT. It is translated as CASSLGVPNTGELFF. The chain is built from TRBV11-2 and TRBJ2-2, with no clear D. V dropped 1 base and J dropped 0 bases, with 6 bases sitting between them. The germline V gene encodes CDR1 SGHAT and CDR2 FQNNGV. The CDR3 has 15 residues.

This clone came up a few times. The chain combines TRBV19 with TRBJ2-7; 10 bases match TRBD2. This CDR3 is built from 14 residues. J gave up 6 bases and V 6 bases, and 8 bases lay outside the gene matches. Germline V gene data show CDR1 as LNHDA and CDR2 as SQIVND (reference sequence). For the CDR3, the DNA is TGTGCCAGTAGCCTGGCTAGCGGGAGACCCGAGCAGTACTTC. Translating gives CASSLASGRPEQYF. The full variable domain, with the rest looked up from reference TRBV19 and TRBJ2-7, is DGGITQSPKYLFRKEGQNVTLSCEQNLNHDAMYWYRQDPGQGLRLIYYSQIVNDFQKGDIAEGYSVSREKKESFPLTVTSAQKNPTAFYLCASSLASGRPEQYFGPGTRLTVT.

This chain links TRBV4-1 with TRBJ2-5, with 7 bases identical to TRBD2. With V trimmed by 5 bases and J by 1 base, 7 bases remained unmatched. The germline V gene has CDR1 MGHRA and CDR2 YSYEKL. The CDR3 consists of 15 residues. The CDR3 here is CASSSRLASQETQYF. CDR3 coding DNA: TGCGCCAGCAGCTCGCGACTAGCATCCCAAGAGACCCAGTACTTC.

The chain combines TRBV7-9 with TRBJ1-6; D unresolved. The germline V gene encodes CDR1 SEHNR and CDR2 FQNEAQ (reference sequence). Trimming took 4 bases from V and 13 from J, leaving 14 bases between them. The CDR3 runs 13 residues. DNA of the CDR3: TGTGCCAGCAGCTCCGGAGAGGGAACCCCCCTCCACTTT. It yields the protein CASSSGEGTPLHF.

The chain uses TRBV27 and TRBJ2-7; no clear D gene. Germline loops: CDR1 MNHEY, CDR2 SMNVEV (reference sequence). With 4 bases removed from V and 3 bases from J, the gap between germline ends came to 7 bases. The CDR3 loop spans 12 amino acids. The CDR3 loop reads CASSSHRYEQYF. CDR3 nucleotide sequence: TGTGCCAGCAGTTCTCACCGCTACGAGCAGTACTTC.